The 16 T cell receptor beta chains below were found in one sample sequenced in a study of T cell responses to AZD1222 COVID-19 vaccine. Libraries were prepared by immunoSEQ multiplex PCR; TCRdb keeps only in-frame clonotypes and omits some of them. The sample holds around 150,000 clones, around 92% seen once. This sample comprised peripheral blood, obtained 28 days after the second AZD1222 dose. The source is an adult who received the AZD1222 COVID-19 vaccine.

This clone was seen just once. The sample has other DNA sequences that encode this CDR3 too. The chain uses TRBV11-2 and TRBJ2-1; no definite D call. The germline gives CDR1 SGHAT, CDR2 FQNNGV. CDR3 length: 11 amino acids. The ends were cut back, 5 bases at V and 2 bases at J, with 1 base in the middle. The chain's CDR3 is CASSPYNEQFF. In DNA, the CDR3 is TGTGCCAGCAGCCCCTACAATGAGCAGTTCTTC.

The chain joins TRBV9 to TRBJ2-2; 8 nucleotides align to TRBD2. This CDR3 contains 18 residues. Looked up from germline, CDR1 is SGDLS and CDR2 is YYNGEE. The V segment lost 3 bases and the J segment 0 bases; nucleotides outside the gene matches: 10. The CDR3 spells CASSALESGGSNTGELFF. In DNA, the CDR3 is TGTGCCAGCAGCGCCCTCGAGAGCGGGGGATCGAACACCGGGGAGCTGTTTTTT.

The V call is TRBV6-5, the J call TRBJ1-4; 8 bases match TRBD1. The V gene end was trimmed by 6 bases and the J gene end by 8 bases; junction bases not matched to a gene: 8. The CDR3 sequence is 14 residues long. From germline, CDR1 is MNHEY and CDR2 SVGAGI. CDR3 amino acids: CASRPTGTGEKLFF. The CDR3 DNA is TGTGCCAGCAGACCTACCGGGACAGGAGAAAAACTGTTTTTT.

V gene TRBV30 combines with J gene TRBJ1-5; no definite D call. The germline V and J ends were trimmed by 2 bases and 0 bases, with 5 bases remaining between them. Germline V gene sequence: CDR1 GTSNPN, CDR2 SVGIG (reference sequence). The CDR3 totals 13 residues. The CDR3 here is CAWSLDSNQPQHF. The CDR3 DNA sequence: TGTGCCTGGAGTCTAGATAGCAATCAGCCCCAGCATTTT.

The chain employs TRBV5-1 and TRBJ2-7; D is tentatively TRBD1 or TRBD2 (9 bases each). The germline V gene has CDR1 SGHRS and CDR2 YFSETQ. This CDR3 contains 23 residues. V lost 3 bases, J lost 1 base, and 38 bases lay in between. CDR3 DNA: TGCGCCAGCAGCTATACGACAGGGGGGCCTCAAGCAGGTTCGGCGGGAGGGTCCTACGAGCAGTACTTC. Translation: CASSYTTGGPQAGSAGGSYEQYF. Full variable domain (outside the CDR3, taken from reference TRBV5-1 and TRBJ2-7): KAGVTQTPRYLIKTRGQQVTLSCSPISGHRSVSWYQQTPGQGLQFLFEYFSETQRNKGNFPGRFSGRQFSNSRSEMNVSTLELGDSALYLCASSYTTGGPQAGSAGGSYEQYFGPGTRLTVT.

CDR3 residues: CASRGGTHDGYTF. The CDR3 DNA reads TGTGCCAGCAGGGGCGGGACACACGACGGCTACACCTTC. The chain joins TRBV6-5 to TRBJ1-2, with D perhaps matching TRBD1 (6 bases). CDR3 length: 13 residues. CDR1 MNHEY and CDR2 SVGAGI come from the germline V gene. V lost 6 bases, J lost 8 bases, and 16 bases lay in between.

V and J are TRBV27 and TRBJ1-2; TRBD1 matches at 8 bases. Germline V CDR1 and CDR2: MNHEY, SMNVEV (reference sequence). V trimming: 6 bases; J trimming: 3 bases; junction bases outside the gene matches: 3. This CDR3 region has 13 residues. CDR3 amino acids: CASSKTGDYGYTF. CDR3 DNA: TGTGCCAGCAGCAAGACAGGGGACTATGGCTACACCTTC.

The chain recombines TRBV7-2 with TRBJ2-5, with TRBD2 identical over 11 bases. In germline, CDR1 is SGHTA, CDR2 FQGNSA. Trimming cost V 5 bases and J 2 bases; bases outside gene matches: 7. The CDR3 runs 16 residues. The DNA of the CDR3 is TGTGCCAGCAGCGAACGACTAGCGGGACGACAAGAGACCCAGTACTTC. Its translation: CASSERLAGRQETQYF.

J is TRBJ1-6 and V is TRBV29-1; 7 positions match TRBD1. V dropped 6 bases and J dropped 0; count of bases not matched to a gene: 5. CDR1 SQVTM and CDR2 ANQGSEA come from the germline V gene. The CDR3 totals 15 residues. CDR3 residues: CSVRDSNSYNSPLHF. CDR3 bases: TGCAGCGTCAGGGACAGCAACTCCTATAATTCACCCCTCCACTTT.

The rearrangement links TRBV28 to TRBJ1-1; the match to TRBD1 covers 9 bases. This CDR3 contains 12 residues. CDR1 and CDR2 from the germline V gene are MDHEN and SYDVKM. V was clipped by 6 bases and J by 8 bases; unmatched bases: 4. The CDR3 sequence: CASSGQGTEAFF. CDR3 DNA sequence: TGTGCCAGCAGCGGACAGGGGACCGAAGCTTTCTTT.

The gene calls are TRBV4-2 and TRBJ1-5; TRBD1 agrees at 8 bases. Germline lookup yields CDR1 LGHNA and CDR2 YNFKEQ. Unmatched junction bases numbered 6, after V lost 3 bases and J lost 5 bases. The CDR3 contains 15 residues. The CDR3 sequence: CASSQGAQGDQPQHF. CDR3 DNA: TGTGCCAGCAGCCAGGGTGCACAGGGGGATCAGCCCCAGCATTTT.

The rearrangement links TRBV28 to TRBJ1-5; TRBD1 matches 7 bases. Per germline, CDR1 MDHEN and CDR2 SYDVKM. This CDR3 is 15 amino acids long. The V and J ends lost 6 bases and 2 bases, in that order; junction bases with no gene match: 7. Written as DNA, the CDR3 is TGTGCCAGCAGCAAGGGACAGTCTGGCAATCAGCCCCAGCATTTT. It is translated as CASSKGQSGNQPQHF.

On this clone: The junction differs from germline at one of its ends, possibly a read error. DNA for the CDR3: TGTGCCAGTAGCCCAACCGGGACAGTCTCTCGAAACACCATATATTTT. This sequence encodes CASSPTGTVSRNTIYF. The chain carries TRBV19 and TRBJ1-3, with 7 bases lining up with TRBD1. Germline CDR1 and CDR2: LNHDA and SQIVND (reference sequence). The length of the CDR3 is 16 residues.

The chain carries TRBV11-2 and TRBJ1-1; D may be TRBD1 (5 bases). Germline CDR1 SGHAT, CDR2 FQNNGV. With 0 bases removed from V and 6 bases from J, the gap between germline ends came to 14 bases. The CDR3 extends over 15 amino acids. The CDR3 sequence: CASSLEPGSRAEAFF. DNA for the CDR3: TGTGCCAGCAGCTTAGAACCAGGGTCTAGGGCTGAAGCTTTCTTT.

The chain employs TRBV7-9 and TRBJ1-4, with 7 bases identical to TRBD1. After removal of 5 bases from V and 8 bases from J, the junction contained 11 bases not matched to a gene. The CDR3 consists of 15 residues. Germline V CDR1 and CDR2: SEHNR, FQNEAQ (reference sequence). In nucleotides, the CDR3 is TGTGCCAGCAGCCCGGAAGACAGGGTCGTCGAAAAACTGTTTTTT. Residues: CASSPEDRVVEKLFF.

The chain couples TRBV27 to TRBJ2-7, with D tentatively TRBD1 (6 bases). Per germline, CDR1 MNHEY and CDR2 SMNVEV (reference sequence). The CDR3 is 12 residues long. Trimming pared 5 bases from V and 7 bases from J, leaving 12 bases between. This chain's CDR3 is CASSERQGEQYF. CDR3 coding DNA: TGTGCCAGCAGTGAGCGCCAGGGGGAGCAGTACTTC.